The 25 T cell receptor beta chains in this list originate from one sample, sequenced in a study of regulatory T cells in long-lasting Graves disease. Time point given: newly diagnosed GD, antithyroid drugs for less than 3 months. PBMC RNA served as the TCR library source. Both iRepertoire HTBI primers and Arm-PCR of CDR3 regions were used to build the TCR beta libraries. TCRdb reprocessed the multiplex PCR reads via MiXCR and lists one record per CDR3 protein. The sample includes approximately 440,000 distinct CDR3 sequences, about a sixth seen only once; the top ten take 12%. The same specimen was also included in a second study, on T cells in Graves' hyperthyroidism and ophthalmopathy.

The sequencing here drew on peripheral blood mononuclear cells (PBMCs), taken at new diagnosis, from a patient treated with antithyroid drugs. These receptors originate from a man aged 40-49 years with Graves disease.

Ten or more counts support this clonotype. The gene calls are TRBV20-1 and TRBJ2-1; D ambiguous. The CDR3 is made up of 15 amino acids. Germline-derived CDR1 and CDR2 are DFQATT and SNEGSKA (reference sequence). The V and J ends lost 4 bases and 0 bases respectively, with 13 bases between them. CDR3 coding DNA: TGCAGTGCTAAGATTACTCCCCGCTCCTACAATGAGCAGTTCTTC. This codes for CSAKITPRSYNEQFF.

This clonotype was observed at least ten times. The chain has TRBV2 and TRBJ1-6; tentatively, D is TRBD1 (6 bases). Germline CDR1 and CDR2: SNHLY and FYNNEI. The V end lost 6 bases, the J end lost 14 bases, and 14 bases lay between the germline ends. The length of the CDR3 is 12 residues. The CDR3 protein is CASRTGLGALHF. DNA of the CDR3: TGTGCCAGCAGGACAGGATTGGGGGCCCTCCACTTT.

This clonotype has at least ten counts. CDR3 DNA sequence: TGCAGCGTTGAATACGGGGCGCTGGGCTACACCTTC. Translating it yields CSVEYGALGYTF. The chain has TRBV29-1 and TRBJ1-2; D may be TRBD1 (5 bases). V lost 2 bases, J lost 8 bases, and 12 bases lay in between. Germline CDR1 SQVTM, CDR2 ANQGSEA. The CDR3 has 12 amino acids.

This clonotype showed up many times. The rearrangement uses TRBV5-1 and TRBJ1-1; the match to TRBD1 covers 8 bases. The CDR3 spans 16 residues. Germline-derived CDR1 and CDR2 are SGHRS and YFSETQ. V lost 4 bases, J lost 0 bases, and 8 bases stayed unmatched. For the CDR3, the DNA is TGCGCCAGCAGCCAGGGGGCAGGGCGGATGAACACTGAAGCTTTCTTT. This sequence encodes CASSQGAGRMNTEAFF.

This clonotype was recorded many times. J is TRBJ2-6 and V is TRBV27; 7 positions agree with TRBD1. This CDR3 has 18 amino acids. After removal of 8 bases from V and 0 bases from J, the junction contained 13 bases not matched to a gene. Germline V gives CDR1 MNHEY, CDR2 SMNVEV (reference sequence). The CDR3 here is CASRLRDRLSSGANVLTF. Written as DNA, the CDR3 is TGTGCCAGCCGCCTCAGGGACAGACTTAGCTCTGGGGCCAACGTCCTGACTTTC.

This clonotype has a count of ten or more. J is TRBJ2-2 and V is TRBV2, with D perhaps TRBD1 (6 bases). Per germline, CDR1 SNHLY and CDR2 FYNNEI. CDR3 length equals 14 residues. Trimming stripped 6 bases from V and 5 bases from J, with 13 bases between. CDR3 region: CASRNYRETGELFF. CDR3 nucleotides: TGTGCCAGCAGAAATTACAGGGAAACCGGGGAGCTGTTTTTT.

This clonotype was counted at least ten times. The chain uses TRBV20-1 and TRBJ1-1, with a possible D match to TRBD1 (5 bases). The V and J ends lost 1 base and 4 bases respectively, with 16 bases between them. The CDR3 runs to 15 residues. Per germline, CDR1 DFQATT and CDR2 SNEGSKA (reference sequence). This CDR3 is CSARALPGGGTEAFF. The CDR3 coding sequence is TGCAGTGCTAGAGCCCTCCCGGGGGGAGGCACTGAAGCTTTCTTT.

This clonotype was observed a handful of times. The chain joins TRBV20-1 to TRBJ2-5, with 7 bases identical to TRBD2. The CDR3 has 13 amino acids. Per germline, CDR1 DFQATT and CDR2 SNEGSKA (reference sequence). The V gene end was trimmed by 7 bases and the J gene end by 2 bases; junction bases not matched to a gene: 7. The CDR3: CSVPGGSQETQYF. Written as DNA, the CDR3 is TGCAGTGTCCCGGGAGGCAGTCAAGAGACCCAGTACTTC.

This clonotype was picked up many times. The CDR3 DNA sequence: TGTGCCAGCAGTTACTCAGATTCACCCCTCCACTTT. Translating it yields CASSYSDSPLHF. The rearrangement uses TRBV6-5 and TRBJ1-6; D is uncertain. Trimming pared 0 bases from V and 8 bases from J, leaving 2 bases between. The length of the CDR3 is 12 residues. The V gene's germline CDR1 is MNHEY and CDR2 SVGAGI.

This clonotype was detected ten times or more. The chain is built from TRBV7-9 and TRBJ2-7; possibly TRBD1 or TRBD2 for D (5 bases each). Per germline, CDR1 SEHNR and CDR2 FQNEAQ (reference sequence). The CDR3 has 15 amino acids. Trimming took 1 base from V and 2 from J, leaving 12 bases between them. CDR3 nucleotides: TGTGCCAGCAGCTTAGATGCAGGGAGAACCTACGAGCAGTACTTC. Translation gives CASSLDAGRTYEQYF.

The table lists this clonotype with a few counts. The chain employs TRBV7-6 and TRBJ1-4; D remains ambiguous. Between the trimmed V and J ends, which lost 6 bases and 0 bases, there was a span of 8 bases. The CDR3 runs to 14 residues. Germline CDR1 SGHVS, CDR2 FNYEAQ. CDR3 sequence: CASRQRATNEKLFF. CDR3 sequence (DNA): TGTGCCAGCAGGCAGCGTGCAACTAATGAAAAACTGTTTTTT.

This clonotype was seen a few times. The chain employs TRBV7-6 and TRBJ2-7; D ambiguous. Germline CDR1 is SGHVS and CDR2 is FNYEAQ. CDR3 length equals 13 residues. Trimming removed 0 bases from V and 2 bases from J, with 5 bases in between. CDR3 DNA sequence: TGTGCCAGCAGCTTAGCGCCCCCCTACGAGCAGTACTTC. Translation: CASSLAPPYEQYF.

There are many counts of this clonotype. This sequence joins TRBV11-3 and TRBJ2-7; 12 bases line up with TRBD1. Looked up from germline, CDR1 is SGHNT and CDR2 is YENEEA. The CDR3 contains 17 residues. V was clipped by 4 bases and J by 4 bases; unmatched bases: 11. The CDR3 here is CASSSGTGGGWRYEQYF. CDR3 in DNA: TGTGCCAGCAGCTCCGGGACAGGGGGCGGATGGAGGTACGAGCAGTACTTC. The full variable domain, in which reference TRBV11-3 and TRBJ2-7 provide the parts outside the CDR3, is EAGVVQSPRYKIIEKKQPVAFWCNPISGHNTLYWYLQNLGQGPELLIRYENEEAVDDSQLPKDRFSAERLKGVDSTLKIQPAELGDSAVYLCASSSGTGGGWRYEQYFGPGTRLTVT.

The J gene is TRBJ1-2, the V gene TRBV20-1, with a tentative D call TRBD1 (6 bases). The CDR3 covers 16 residues. The V end was cut by 0 bases, the J end by 6 bases, with 20 bases between. The germline gives CDR1 DFQATT, CDR2 SNEGSKA (reference sequence). In nucleotides, the CDR3 is TGCAGTGCTAGAGACCTGGTGGGGGGCGACTACGATGGCTACACCTTC. This sequence encodes CSARDLVGGDYDGYTF.

The table lists this clonotype with many counts. The chain combines TRBV20-1 with TRBJ2-5; 12 positions agree with TRBD2. The CDR3 has 15 residues. Germline CDR1 is DFQATT and CDR2 is SNEGSKA (reference sequence). Trimming removed 2 bases from V and 5 bases from J; junction bases left unmatched: 6. In DNA form, the CDR3 reads TGCAGTGCTAGAAAGACTAGCGGGAGCGGGGAGACCCAGTACTTC. It is translated as CSARKTSGSGETQYF.

At least ten counts were recorded for this clonotype. The chain recombines TRBV5-1 with TRBJ2-5; possible D gene TRBD2, 6 bases. Germline-derived CDR1 and CDR2 are SGHRS and YFSETQ. The CDR3 totals 16 residues. Trimming stripped 0 bases from V and 1 base from J, with 13 bases between. The CDR3 DNA follows: TGCGCCAGCAGCTTGGGAGTTAGCGGCCTCCAAGAGACCCAGTACTTC. Translation: CASSLGVSGLQETQYF.

The CDR3 sequence is CASSLARGQAYEQYF. CDR3 DNA: TGTGCCAGCAGCTTAGCGAGGGGACAGGCCTACGAGCAGTACTTC. The V call is TRBV7-8, the J call TRBJ2-7; 8 bases agree with TRBD1. J gave up 2 bases and V 0 bases, and 3 bases lay outside the gene matches. Germline V lookup: CDR1 SGHVS, CDR2 FQNEAQ. The CDR3 runs 15 residues. The full variable domain, its missing parts supplied by reference TRBV7-8 and TRBJ2-7, is GAGVSQSPRYKVAKRGQDVALRCDPISGHVSLFWYQQALGQGPEFLTYFQNEAQLDKSGLPSDRFFAERPEGSVSTLKIQRTQQEDSAVYLCASSLARGQAYEQYFGPGTRLTVT.

Many counts were recorded for this clonotype. The chain recombines TRBV28 with TRBJ1-2; 9 bases map to TRBD1. The CDR3 is 16 amino acids. The germline gives CDR1 MDHEN, CDR2 SYDVKM. With V trimmed by 6 bases and J by 7 bases, 15 bases remained unmatched. The CDR3 loop reads CASRTTGGHFGIGYTF. For the CDR3, the DNA is TGTGCCAGCAGAACCACAGGGGGCCACTTTGGGATTGGCTACACCTTC.

Ten or more counts support this clonotype. The chain combines TRBV11-2 with TRBJ2-3; 10 positions agree with TRBD2. Germline loops: CDR1 SGHAT, CDR2 FQNNGV. V shed 2 bases and J 3 bases; nucleotides not matched to a gene: 5. The length of the CDR3 is 16 residues. The CDR3: CASSLRLAGETDTQYF. The CDR3 DNA reads TGTGCCAGCAGCTTACGCCTAGCGGGAGAGACAGATACGCAGTATTTT.

This clonotype has at least ten counts. V usage is TRBV28 and J usage is TRBJ2-7, with a possible D match to TRBD1 (5 bases). V lost 5 bases to trimming and J lost 1 base, with 12 bases between them. The CDR3 has 14 amino acids. Germline V gene sequence: CDR1 MDHEN, CDR2 SYDVKM. The CDR3 sequence: CASSLPQGSYEQYF. For the CDR3, the DNA is TGTGCCAGCAGTCTCCCCCAGGGTTCCTACGAGCAGTACTTC.

This chain uses TRBV7-9 with TRBJ1-5, with D possibly TRBD1 on 5 matching bases. CDR1 and CDR2 (germline): SEHNR, FQNEAQ (reference sequence). Trimming stripped 6 bases from V and 2 bases from J, with 20 bases between. This CDR3 contains 17 residues. The CDR3, as DNA: TGTGCCAGCAGACAAGTTGGGGACCGCGGTGGCAATCAGCCCCAGCATTTT. Translated, it gives CASRQVGDRGGNQPQHF. Together with reference TRBV7-9 and TRBJ1-5, the CDR3 gives the full variable domain: DTGVSQNPRHKITKRGQNVTFRCDPISEHNRLYWYRQTLGQGPEFLTYFQNEAQLEKSRLLSDRFSAERPKGSFSTLEIQRTEQGDSAMYLCASRQVGDRGGNQPQHFGDGTRLSIL.

This clonotype was counted a few times. The chain employs TRBV4-2 and TRBJ2-7; no definite D call. CDR1 is LGHNA and CDR2 is YNFKEQ in the germline V gene. This CDR3 contains 14 residues. V lost 0 bases to trimming and J lost 3 bases, with 9 bases between them. CDR3: CASSQELVDYEQYF. The CDR3 DNA reads TGTGCCAGCAGCCAAGAATTAGTGGACTACGAGCAGTACTTC.

In regard to this clonotype: This could be a read error, since a much larger clone is one nucleotide away. The chain uses TRBV5-1 and TRBJ1-6; TRBD1 matches 7 bases. The CDR3 is 14 residues long. In germline, CDR1 is SGHRS, CDR2 YFSETQ. V lost 2 bases and J lost 11; bases outside the gene matches: 7. The CDR3 DNA follows: TGCGCCAGCAGCTTCCGGGACAGAGATCCACCCCTCCACTTT. Translation: CASSFRDRDPPLHF.

V gene TRBV29-1 combines with J gene TRBJ2-3; TRBD1 is a possible D gene (5 bases). The CDR3 is 15 amino acids. Germline CDR1 is SQVTM and CDR2 is ANQGSEA. The V end lost 2 bases, the J end lost 0 bases, and 12 bases lay between the germline ends. CDR3 region: CSVEKGSDSTDTQYF. CDR3 nucleotide sequence: TGCAGCGTTGAAAAGGGGTCAGACAGCACAGATACGCAGTATTTT.

This clonotype was seen at least ten times. One end of the junction does not line up with germline, which may come from a read error. The chain uses TRBV7-9 and TRBJ2-1; D assignment may be TRBD1 or TRBD2 (5 bases each). This CDR3 comprises 12 residues. The germline gives CDR1 SEHNR, CDR2 FQNEAQ (reference sequence). CDR3 region: CASSQRGAEEFF. As DNA, the CDR3 is TGTGCCAGCAGCCAGCGAGGGGCTGAGGAGTTCTTC.